This section outlines one T cell receptor beta chain sequence together with its context. Its antigen target is currently unknown. Receptor amplification or capture employed the immunoSEQ multiplex PCR assay. The clones in this table, taken by TCRdb from immuneACCESS, are in-frame only. Not every clone is retained; where verified, under half of the shortfall comes from an unresolved V gene, and the cause of the rest is unknown. In this sample's table one finds 150,000 to 200,000 clones. The ten largest clonotypes hold around 2% of the sample. This specimen belongs to a study of control samples from healthy donors and cancer patients (dated by TCRdb to 2018 to 2020). From the germline V gene, CDR1 is MNHEY and CDR2 is SVGEGT. V is pared back by 3 bases and J by 2 bases, with 7 bases lying between the germline termini. Taken from cysteine to phenylalanine, the CDR3 has 13 residues. This entry keeps only the CDR3 DNA: 39 bases, framed from base 1.

The sequence was collected from a woman aged 25-40 years in good health. Input material: blood. This receptor chain uses TRBV6-2 or TRBV6-3 and TRBJ1-1; matching of 5 bases hints at TRBD1 as the D gene. At the DNA level, the sequence is TGTGCCAGCAGTTATCGGGACAACACTGAAGCTTTCTTT. Translated, it reads CASSYRDNTEAFF.